The 25 T cell receptor beta chains listed next were all sequenced from one sample in a study of spatial heterogeneity in lung cancer. Regarding time point: blood at routine non-recurrence follow-up after resection. Frozen PBMC, nontumor lung or tumor provided whole RNA, which was sequenced unsorted. TCRdb reanalysed the 5' RACE reads using MiXCR and keeps one entry per CDR3 protein. The data hold about 52,000 distinct CDR3 sequences, with roughly 8.1% observed a single time. The source was PBMCs, collected at follow-up. The receptors shown here come from a female donor with early-stage non-small cell lung cancer.

Many counts were recorded for this clonotype. The chain has TRBV27 and TRBJ2-7; 8 positions agree with TRBD2. Germline values: CDR1 MNHEY, CDR2 SMNVEV (reference sequence). Trimming cost V 1 base and J 0 bases; bases outside gene matches: 5. The CDR3 is made up of 16 amino acids. CDR3 in amino acids: CASSLFAGGSSYEQYF. CDR3 nucleotides: TGTGCCAGCAGTTTATTTGCGGGGGGAAGCTCCTACGAGCAGTACTTC.

This sequence joins TRBV24-1 and TRBJ2-5; tentatively, D is TRBD1 (6 bases). The germline V gene has CDR1 KGHDR and CDR2 SFDVKD. V shed 3 bases and J shed 1 base, with 14 bases lying between them. The CDR3 extends over 16 amino acids. The CDR3 region has the DNA TGTGCCACCAGTGATAATTCCTTGACAGGCCAAGAGACCCAGTACTTC. Translation: CATSDNSLTGQETQYF.

This clonotype was picked up many times. The rearrangement links TRBV15 to TRBJ2-5; D gene uncertain. Trimming pared 0 bases from V and 5 bases from J, leaving 13 bases between. Germline values: CDR1 LNHNV, CDR2 YYDKDF (reference sequence). The CDR3 loop spans 15 amino acids. The CDR3 loop reads CATSRDLGLSETQYF. DNA for the CDR3: TGTGCCACCAGCAGAGATTTAGGGTTGAGCGAGACCCAGTACTTC.

This clonotype occurred many times. The chain joins TRBV5-1 to TRBJ2-3, with TRBD2 matching 12 bases. V shed 0 bases, J shed 8 bases, and the junction held 7 bases outside the gene matches. Germline V CDR1 and CDR2: SGHRS, YFSETQ. The CDR3 has 16 amino acids. Here the CDR3 DNA reads TGCGCCAGCAGCTTGGAAGCTAGCGGGGGGGCCCGTACGCAGTATTTT. This encodes CASSLEASGGARTQYF.

This clonotype was counted a few times. The V call is TRBV20-1, the J call TRBJ2-1, with D tentatively TRBD1 (6 bases). This CDR3 has 13 residues. V lost 4 bases to trimming and J lost 3 bases, with 10 bases between them. Germline CDR1 DFQATT, CDR2 SNEGSKA (reference sequence). The CDR3 region is CSATRDIYNEQFF. The CDR3 DNA reads TGCAGTGCTACCCGGGACATCTACAATGAGCAGTTCTTC.

This clonotype was picked up a small number of times. The chain employs TRBV27 and TRBJ1-1; 7 bases are a match to TRBD1. V trimming: 5 bases; J trimming: 0 bases; junction bases outside the gene matches: 6. There are 15 residues in the CDR3. The V gene's germline CDR1 is MNHEY and CDR2 SMNVEV (reference sequence). The DNA for the CDR3 is TGTGCCAGCAGTAGACAGGGAACAGTGAACACTGAAGCTTTCTTT. This translates into CASSRQGTVNTEAFF.

This clonotype was picked up many times. This chain connects TRBV5-1 to TRBJ1-1, with 7 bases that match TRBD1. Germline values: CDR1 SGHRS, CDR2 YFSETQ. This CDR3 is built from 13 residues. The trim removed 3 bases at V and 3 bases at J, leaving 2 bases unmatched. The CDR3 spells CASSYDRDTEAFF. The DNA for the CDR3 is TGCGCCAGCAGCTACGACAGGGACACTGAAGCTTTCTTT.

This chain uses TRBV7-9 with TRBJ2-3; the match to TRBD1 covers 8 bases. The length of the CDR3 is 14 residues. Germline V gene sequence: CDR1 SEHNR, CDR2 FQNEAQ (reference sequence). Unmatched junction bases numbered 3, after V lost 2 bases and J lost 5 bases. The CDR3 DNA is TGTGCCAGCAGCTTACAGGGGGCGAGAGATACGCAGTATTTT. Amino acids: CASSLQGARDTQYF.

This clonotype has more than one count but fewer than ten. The J gene is TRBJ1-2, the V gene TRBV10-3; weak D call: TRBD1 (5 bases). The V gene's germline CDR1 is ENHRY and CDR2 SYGVKD. V shed 2 bases and J shed 2 bases, with 18 bases lying between them. The CDR3 is 17 amino acids. This chain's CDR3 is CAISETLFGGGNYGYTF. CDR3 coding DNA: TGTGCCATCAGTGAGACCCTCTTTGGGGGAGGGAACTATGGCTACACCTTC.

The chain carries TRBV12-3 or TRBV12-4 and TRBJ1-2; unclear D gene. This CDR3 contains 12 residues. With 5 bases removed from V and 1 base from J, the gap between germline ends came to 5 bases. The CDR3 sequence is CASSRSNYGYTF. DNA of the CDR3: TGTGCCAGCAGTCGGAGTAACTATGGCTACACCTTC.

This clonotype was picked up many times. The J gene is TRBJ2-5, the V gene TRBV7-2, with TRBD2 identical over 12 bases. The CDR3 totals 17 residues. Germline assignment: CDR1 SGHTA and CDR2 FQGNSA. Germline trimming cut 1 base from V and 1 base from J; bases unmatched to any gene: 4. CDR3 in amino acids: CASSLELAGGFQETQYF. The CDR3 nucleotides are TGTGCCAGCAGCTTAGAACTAGCGGGGGGCTTCCAAGAGACCCAGTACTTC.

The table lists this clonotype with many counts. The chain couples TRBV6-5 to TRBJ2-5, with 14 bases lining up with TRBD2. V lost 5 bases to trimming and J lost 14 bases; unmatched junction nucleotides: 10. The CDR3 extends over 14 amino acids. The germline V gene encodes CDR1 MNHEY and CDR2 SVGAGI. The CDR3 sequence: CASSPPGLAGAIYF. CDR3 DNA sequence: TGTGCCAGCAGTCCCCCGGGACTAGCGGGGGCCATTTACTTC.

This clonotype came up many times. V usage is TRBV5-6 and J usage is TRBJ2-7; 7 positions agree with TRBD1. Trimming took 4 bases from V and 12 from J; bases not matched to a gene: 7. CDR3 length: 11 residues. Germline V gene lookup returns CDR1 SGHDT and CDR2 YYEEEE. CDR3 coding DNA: TGTGCCAGCAGCGTAAGACAGGGTCGGTACTTC. Its protein product is CASSVRQGRYF.

Ten or more counts support this clonotype. The chain combines TRBV20-1 with TRBJ1-1; no reliable D call. From germline, CDR1 is DFQATT and CDR2 SNEGSKA (reference sequence). Trimming took 3 bases from V and 8 from J, leaving 13 bases between them. CDR3 length: 12 residues. The CDR3: CSASHRPMEAFF. CDR3 coding DNA: TGCAGTGCTAGCCACCGACCTATGGAAGCTTTCTTT.

This clonotype was detected only a few times. This chain uses TRBV7-2 with TRBJ2-3, with a tentative D call TRBD1 (6 bases). Per the germline V gene, CDR1 is SGHTA and CDR2 is FQGNSA. This CDR3 is 20 amino acids long. Trimming cost V 2 bases and J 0 bases, with 24 bases left between them. The CDR3 here is CASSLRAGDAHYGSTDTQYF. The CDR3 DNA reads TGTGCCAGCAGCTTAAGGGCAGGGGACGCCCATTATGGGAGCACAGATACGCAGTATTTT.

This clonotype has a handful of counts. V gene TRBV7-9 combines with J gene TRBJ2-4; 8 bases are a match to TRBD1. This CDR3 spans 15 amino acids. Germline CDR1 SEHNR, CDR2 FQNEAQ (reference sequence). J gave up 2 bases and V 5 bases, and 5 bases lay outside the gene matches. The CDR3 nucleotides read TGTGCCAGCAGCCAGACAGGGGTGACCAAAAACATTCAGTACTTC. Its protein product is CASSQTGVTKNIQYF.

The chain has TRBV7-2 and TRBJ2-2; D remains ambiguous. CDR3 size: 14 residues. Trimming took 1 base from V and 5 from J, leaving 8 bases between them. Per germline, CDR1 SGHTA and CDR2 FQGNSA. The CDR3 reads CASSLGSTTGELFF. CDR3 DNA: TGTGCCAGCAGCTTAGGCAGTACGACCGGGGAGCTGTTTTTT.

The sample holds many counts of this clonotype. The chain links TRBV20-1 to TRBJ1-2; weak D call: TRBD1 (6 bases). V was trimmed by 6 bases and J by 4 bases, leaving 18 bases between them. This CDR3 contains 14 residues. Germline V gene lookup returns CDR1 DFQATT and CDR2 SNEGSKA (reference sequence). CDR3 region: CSANRQDSSYGYTF. Here the CDR3 DNA reads TGCAGTGCCAACCGACAGGATTCCTCCTATGGCTACACCTTC.

This clonotype was recorded many times. The rearrangement joins TRBV4-1 to TRBJ2-5, with 9 bases aligning to TRBD2. The CDR3 totals 17 residues. Germline V gene data show CDR1 as MGHRA and CDR2 as YSYEKL. The trim removed 0 bases at V and 2 bases at J, leaving 7 bases unmatched. The CDR3 nucleotides are TGCGCCAGCAGCCAAGAGTTTCCGACTAGCGGACAAGAGACCCAGTACTTC. This encodes CASSQEFPTSGQETQYF.

This clonotype appeared a few times. This chain connects TRBV2 to TRBJ2-3; possibly TRBD2 for D (5 bases). CDR3 length: 11 residues. Germline V gives CDR1 SNHLY, CDR2 FYNNEI. V was shortened by 10 bases and J by 4 bases, with 9 bases between the two germline ends. The CDR3 nucleotides read TGTGCCAAAGGCGGGCCAGATACGCAGTATTTT. Amino acid sequence: CAKGGPDTQYF.

This clonotype was counted between two and nine times. This chain links TRBV4-3 with TRBJ2-2; D may be TRBD2 (7 bases). The CDR3 contains 16 residues. V was cut by 1 base and J by 3 bases, with 12 bases left in between. The germline V gene has CDR1 LGHNA and CDR2 YSLEER. CDR3 DNA sequence: TGCGCCAGCAGCCAAGTAGGGGGGGCTGACACCGGGGAGCTGTTTTTT. Residues: CASSQVGGADTGELFF.

J is TRBJ1-1 and V is TRBV3-1; D uncertain. The CDR3 has 12 amino acids. The germline CDR1 and CDR2 sequences are LGHDT and YNNKEL (reference sequence). V was pared by 2 bases and J by 6 bases, with 7 bases between. The CDR3 reads CASSQTLSEAFF. CDR3 nucleotides: TGTGCCAGCAGCCAAACATTGTCTGAAGCTTTCTTT.

The gene calls are TRBV7-8 and TRBJ2-7; possibly TRBD2 for D (6 bases). V was trimmed by 1 base and J by 2 bases, leaving 12 bases between them. Per the germline V gene, CDR1 is SGHVS and CDR2 is FQNEAQ. This CDR3 has 15 residues. CDR3 region: CASSLGPTRAYEQYF. In DNA, the CDR3 is TGTGCCAGCAGCTTAGGGCCGACTAGAGCCTACGAGCAGTACTTC.

The chain links TRBV7-9 to TRBJ1-2, with TRBD1 matching 7 bases. The CDR3 extends over 13 amino acids. The V gene's germline CDR1 is SEHNR and CDR2 FQNEAQ (reference sequence). J was trimmed by 8 bases and V by 3 bases; bases with no gene match: 6. CDR3 loop: CASSFETGNGYTF. DNA for the CDR3: TGTGCCAGCAGCTTTGAGACAGGGAACGGCTACACCTTC.

V gene TRBV7-6 combines with J gene TRBJ1-3; TRBD1 matches at 8 bases. CDR3 length: 17 amino acids. V lost 5 bases to trimming and J lost 4 bases; unmatched junction nucleotides: 13. Germline V gene sequence: CDR1 SGHVS, CDR2 FNYEAQ. CDR3: CASSPTGTGSIGNTIYF. The CDR3 nucleotides read TGTGCCAGCAGCCCTACCGGGACAGGATCTATCGGAAACACCATATATTTT.